Reported below is one T cell receptor (beta chain). The antigen remains undetermined. The time point denotes: week 35, safety follow-up. Doses consisted of 300 ug of mutant IDH1 20-mer peptide each, paired with topical imiquimod. Sequenced by immunoSEQ multiplex PCR; TCRdb stores in-frame clones only, minus some. This repertoire shows roughly 44,000 clones, about four fifths found once; its top ten account for approximately 4.7%. The entry originates in a study of a mutant IDH1 vaccine in newly diagnosed glioma. This CDR3 comprises 15 residues. The V gene's germline CDR1 is SGHDT and CDR2 YYEEEE. The V end was cut by 4 bases, the J end by 4 bases, with 15 bases between.

The sequence was obtained from a woman aged 40 to 50 with glioma. Some clones in this sample may be carry-over from other donors' samples. The sample here was PBMCs, taken from a glioma patient whose treatment included an IDH1 peptide vaccine. The rearrangement uses TRBV5-6 and TRBJ1-5, with D maybe TRBD1 (5 bases). The CDR3 sequence is CASSGRQGPNQPQHF. For the CDR3, the DNA is TGTGCCAGCAGCGGTAGGCAGGGCCCAAATCAGCCCCAGCATTTT.